One T cell receptor beta chain is described in this entry. Assay used: immunoSEQ multiplex PCR; TCRdb lists only in-frame clones, some missing. Counted here are around 460,000 clones, 80% to 90% occurring once; the ten biggest clones make up 0.7% to 0.85%. This specimen belongs to a study of blood T cell repertoires in COVID-19. Study details: Researchers got acute and convalescent COVID-19 samples from the United States, Italy and Spain. In each case, the material was cDNA or gDNA derived from T cells, B-cell-depleted T cells, or PBMCs.

This TCR derives from a man aged 18 to 30 with COVID-19, enrolled during active disease. Source material: peripheral blood.

The CDR3 coding sequence is TGTGCCAGCAGCCGCCGAGGGTCAGAGAGCTCCTACGAGCAGTACTTC. The encoded protein is CASSRRGSESSYEQYF. The genes are TRBV4-2 and TRBJ2-7; the D gene is possibly TRBD2 (5 bases). The CDR3 totals 16 residues. From germline, CDR1 is LGHNA and CDR2 YNFKEQ. V lost 4 bases, J lost 0 bases, and 16 bases lay in between.